These T cell receptor beta chains were read from a single sample in a study of cytomegalovirus exposure and HLA in healthy donors. The assay was immunoSEQ multiplex PCR, and TCRdb's table has in-frame clones only and misses some. Of 110,000 or so clones listed, 90% to 96% are singletons. Sequencing was done on a sample of PBMCs. Source of these receptors: a woman between 18 and 29 years old in good health and CMV-seronegative. Both conserved end residues are part of each CDR3. The order of the fields is J gene, clone size, V gene, D gene, CDR3 length, CDR3 DNA, CDR3 protein. A D gene is named only where the DNA matches it firmly. Size tells how often a clone was seen (once, few, many) or the class of an expanded clone, and some rows leave it out.

j_call: TRBJ1-1; clone_size: -; v_call: TRBV2; d_call: -; cdr3_length: 17; cdr3_nt: TGTGCCAGCAAGACTGCCCCTGGGACTCCTCAGAACACTGAAGCTTTCTTT; cdr3_aa: CASKTAPGTPQNTEAFF
j_call: TRBJ1-2; clone_size: -; v_call: TRBV19; d_call: TRBD1; cdr3_length: 16; cdr3_nt: TGTGCCAGTAGTATAGAGTCCGGGACAGGGGCGTATGGCTACACCTTC; cdr3_aa: CASSIESGTGAYGYTF
j_call: TRBJ1-1; clone_size: once; v_call: TRBV4-2; d_call: -; cdr3_length: 14; cdr3_nt: TGTGCCAGCAGCCAAGGAGCGAAGAACACTGAAGCTTTCTTT; cdr3_aa: CASSQGAKNTEAFF
j_call: TRBJ2-3; clone_size: -; v_call: TRBV28; d_call: -; cdr3_length: 14; cdr3_nt: TGTGCCAGCCGTGGCCGCTACTCCGGGGATACGCAGTATTTT; cdr3_aa: CASRGRYSGDTQYF
j_call: TRBJ1-5; clone_size: -; v_call: TRBV6-5; d_call: TRBD1; cdr3_length: 13; cdr3_nt: TGTGCCAGCAGTTACTCGACAGGGCAGCCCCAGCATTTT; cdr3_aa: CASSYSTGQPQHF
j_call: TRBJ1-3; clone_size: -; v_call: TRBV6-5; d_call: TRBD1; cdr3_length: 15; cdr3_nt: TGTGCCAGCAGAAGAGACAGGGGAGAAGGAAACACCATATATTTT; cdr3_aa: CASRRDRGEGNTIYF
j_call: TRBJ2-1; clone_size: -; v_call: TRBV20-1; d_call: -; cdr3_length: 10; cdr3_nt: TGCAGTGCTAGCGACAATGAGCAGTTCTTC; cdr3_aa: CSASDNEQFF
j_call: TRBJ1-2; clone_size: -; v_call: TRBV7-9; d_call: -; cdr3_length: 16; cdr3_nt: TGTGCCAGCAGCTTAAGTTTGCGGCCTACTAACTATGGCTACACCTTC; cdr3_aa: CASSLSLRPTNYGYTF
j_call: TRBJ2-4; clone_size: -; v_call: TRBV16; d_call: TRBD2; cdr3_length: 12; cdr3_nt: TGTGCCAGCAGCGGGGGGGGAAACATTCAGTACTTC; cdr3_aa: CASSGGGNIQYF
j_call: TRBJ2-6; clone_size: -; v_call: TRBV6-4; d_call: -; cdr3_length: 14; cdr3_nt: TGTGCCAGCAGTGCGGGGGCTGGGGCCAACGTCCTGACTTTC; cdr3_aa: CASSAGAGANVLTF
j_call: TRBJ2-7; clone_size: -; v_call: TRBV2; d_call: -; cdr3_length: 13; cdr3_nt: TGTGCCAGCAGTGAGGTAGGGGTTGGCGAGCAGTACTTC; cdr3_aa: CASSEVGVGEQYF
j_call: TRBJ2-1; clone_size: once; v_call: TRBV27; d_call: TRBD2; cdr3_length: 16; cdr3_nt: TGTGCCAGCAGCCCTTCCGGGGGGGATTACTACAATGAGCAGTTCTTC; cdr3_aa: CASSPSGGDYYNEQFF